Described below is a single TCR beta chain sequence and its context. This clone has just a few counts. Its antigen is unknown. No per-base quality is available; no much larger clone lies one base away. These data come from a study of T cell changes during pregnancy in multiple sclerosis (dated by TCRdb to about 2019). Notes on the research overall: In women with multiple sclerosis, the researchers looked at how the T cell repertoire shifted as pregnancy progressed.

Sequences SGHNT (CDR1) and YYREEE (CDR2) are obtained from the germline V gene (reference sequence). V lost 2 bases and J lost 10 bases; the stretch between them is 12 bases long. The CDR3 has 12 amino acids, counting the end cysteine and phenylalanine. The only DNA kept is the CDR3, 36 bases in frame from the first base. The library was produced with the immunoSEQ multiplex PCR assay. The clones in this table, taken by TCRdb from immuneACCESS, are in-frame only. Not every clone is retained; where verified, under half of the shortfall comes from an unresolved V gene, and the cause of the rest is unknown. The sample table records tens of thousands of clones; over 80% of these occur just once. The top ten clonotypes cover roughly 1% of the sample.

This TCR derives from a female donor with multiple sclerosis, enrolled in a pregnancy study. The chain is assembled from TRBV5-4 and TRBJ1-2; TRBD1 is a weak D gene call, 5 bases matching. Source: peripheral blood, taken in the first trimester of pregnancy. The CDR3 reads CASSFGHYLYTF. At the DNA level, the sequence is TGTGCCAGCAGCTTCGGACACTACCTCTACACCTTC.